Here is one TCR beta chain with its context. V shed 1 base, J shed 1 base, and the junction held 9 bases outside the gene matches. CDR3 length: 19 amino acids. Germline V gene sequence: CDR1 SGHTA, CDR2 FQGTGA. Reverse transcription of all isolated RNA meant that expressed TCRB transcripts were sequenced. Data came from immunoSEQ multiplex PCR; TCRdb stores just in-frame clones and leaves some out. The data show 850,000 to 900,000 clones, roughly 16% seen once. This record comes from a study of beta chain features in type 1 diabetes. The TCR sequence derives from a woman aged 18-35 years in good health. Material for sequencing was naive CD4+ T cells from blood. The chain employs TRBV7-3 and TRBJ2-6, with TRBD1 matching 8 bases. The DNA of the CDR3 is TGTGCCAGCAGCTTAAAACCCAGGGGGCGCCAATCTGGGGCCAACGTCCTGACTTTC. Protein sequence: CASSLKPRGRQSGANVLTF.